The entry below describes one T cell receptor (beta chain). Its target is unknown. This specimen belongs to a study of cytomegalovirus exposure and HLA in healthy donors. With 60 Vbeta and 13 Jbeta primers, the PCR was carried out. The data were produced by immunoSEQ multiplex PCR, yet TCRdb's version contains in-frame clones alone and is incomplete. The table has 200,000 to 250,000 clones, 77% seen once. This CDR3 comprises 13 residues. Trimming left V 0 bases short and J 8 bases short, with 10 bases between. The germline V gene encodes CDR1 MNHEY and CDR2 SVGAGI. Study-wide results and caveats: In a later analysis, specific HLA alleles were associated with 15,000 to 20,000 TCR beta sequences at a 0.05 false discovery rate. While the bulk of TCR sequences proved rare, some public TCRs turned up in many donors.

The sequencing sample was made of PBMCs. This sequence joins TRBV6-5 and TRBJ1-2, with a tentative D call TRBD1 (5 bases). This receptor was identified in a woman aged 55 to 70 in good health and CMV-seropositive. The DNA of the CDR3 is TGTGCCAGCAGTTACTCTGCAGGGAGGGGCTACACCTTC. This encodes CASSYSAGRGYTF.